Following are 32 T cell receptor beta chains from one sample sequenced in a study of identical twins. TCRdb re-called the 5' RACE reads with MiXCR, one entry per CDR3 protein. The sample has just under 650,000 distinct CDR3 sequences, roughly 7.2% seen once. These data were also reused for a study on yellow fever vaccine responses in identical twins.

The sequencing sample was made of PBMCs. These receptors came from a woman aged 18-29 years in good health.

The CDR3 nucleotides read TGTGCCAGCAGCCCAACGGGAGGAACGCAGTATTTT. Protein sequence: CASSPTGGTQYF. V usage is TRBV6-5 and J usage is TRBJ2-3, with TRBD2 matching over 7 bases. Trimming removed 6 bases from V and 9 bases from J; junction bases left unmatched: 6. Looked up from germline, CDR1 is MNHEY and CDR2 is SVGAGI. This CDR3 spans 12 amino acids.

This clonotype was seen repeatedly, ten times or more. The rearrangement uses TRBV2 and TRBJ1-4; unclear D gene. Germline values: CDR1 SNHLY, CDR2 FYNNEI. Trimming stripped 8 bases from V and 4 bases from J, with 14 bases between. The CDR3 is made up of 14 amino acids. CDR3 sequence: CASDSAERNEKLFF. CDR3 coding DNA: TGTGCCAGCGATTCGGCAGAGCGTAATGAAAAACTGTTTTTT.

The table lists this clonotype with many counts. The chain joins TRBV20-1 to TRBJ2-5; D possibly corresponds to TRBD1 (6 bases). There are 14 residues in the CDR3. From germline, CDR1 is DFQATT and CDR2 SNEGSKA (reference sequence). Trimming took off 8 bases at V and 5 bases at J, with 21 bases between the two ends. CDR3 nucleotides: TGCAGTAGGACCACCGGTGGAAGGGGGGAGACCCAGTACTTC. Translating gives CSRTTGGRGETQYF.

This clonotype has at least ten counts. V is TRBV7-2 and J is TRBJ2-7, with 9 positions matching TRBD2. The CDR3 totals 15 residues. J lost 0 bases, V lost 1 base, and 1 base had no gene match. Looked up from germline, CDR1 is SGHTA and CDR2 is FQGNSA. CDR3 residues: CASSLGLAVSYEQYF. DNA for the CDR3: TGTGCCAGCAGCTTAGGACTAGCGGTCTCCTACGAGCAGTACTTC.

This clonotype came up a few times. The chain recombines TRBV4-1 with TRBJ2-7, with TRBD2 matching 12 bases. V trimming: 2 bases; J trimming: 1 base; junction bases outside the gene matches: 9. The CDR3 loop spans 18 amino acids. CDR1 and CDR2 (germline): MGHRA, YSYEKL. CDR3 sequence reads: CASSQLAGGPFRSYEQYV. As DNA, the CDR3 is TGCGCCAGCAGCCAACTAGCGGGGGGGCCTTTTAGGTCCTACGAGCAGTACGTC.

This chain links TRBV4-2 with TRBJ1-1; D gene uncertain. The germline CDR1 and CDR2 sequences are LGHNA and YNFKEQ. The CDR3 totals 16 residues. The V end was cut by 0 bases, the J end by 6 bases, with 17 bases between. In DNA, the CDR3 is TGTGCCAGCAGCCAAGATTTGGTTGCGGGCGCTGCTGAAGCTTTCTTT. Translated: CASSQDLVAGAAEAFF.

There are many counts of this clonotype. The J gene is TRBJ2-2, the V gene TRBV24-1; D is undetermined. The germline V and J ends were trimmed by 3 bases and 0 bases, with 10 bases remaining between them. The CDR3 totals 16 residues. In germline, CDR1 is KGHDR, CDR2 SFDVKD. The CDR3 DNA reads TGTGCCACCAGTGATGCCGGATGGGCGAACACCGGGGAGCTGTTTTTT. Residues: CATSDAGWANTGELFF.

This clonotype was observed at least ten times. The chain is built from TRBV29-1 and TRBJ1-2; 10 nucleotides match TRBD1. The germline gives CDR1 SQVTM, CDR2 ANQGSEA. Germline trimming cut 4 bases from V and 3 bases from J; bases unmatched to any gene: 5. This CDR3 region has 14 residues. CDR3: CSVGQGAQDYGYTF. CDR3 DNA: TGCAGCGTTGGACAGGGGGCGCAGGACTATGGCTACACCTTC.

V gene TRBV29-1 combines with J gene TRBJ1-1; a weak D match, TRBD1 (5 bases). Germline CDR1 and CDR2: SQVTM and ANQGSEA. The CDR3 has 12 residues. Trimming took off 8 bases at V and 2 bases at J, with 12 bases between the two ends. The CDR3 coding sequence is TGCAGCCCTTTGGGGCCAAACACTGAAGCTTTCTTT. This translates into CSPLGPNTEAFF.

The chain couples TRBV5-5 to TRBJ2-3; 8 bases are shared with TRBD2. Unmatched junction bases numbered 12, after V lost 3 bases and J lost 6 bases. This CDR3 has 16 residues. Looked up from germline, CDR1 is SGHKS and CDR2 is YYEKEE (reference sequence). The CDR3 protein is CASSSPGLEIFDTQYF. The CDR3 region has the DNA TGTGCCAGCAGCTCCCCGGGACTAGAAATCTTTGATACGCAGTATTTT. Using reference TRBV5-5 and TRBJ2-3 for the parts outside the CDR3, the full variable domain is DAGVTQSPTHLIKTRGQQVTLRCSPISGHKSVSWYQQVLGQGPQFIFQYYEKEERGRGNFPDRFSARQFPNYSSELNVNALLLGDSALYLCASSSPGLEIFDTQYFGPGTRLTVL.

This clonotype was seen more than once but under ten times. Here the CDR3 DNA reads TGTGCCAGCAGCCGGAGACTAGCGGGGGGGCCCGGCGGGGAGCTGTTTTTT. As protein: CASSRRLAGGPGGELFF. The chain couples TRBV6-2 or TRBV6-3 to TRBJ2-2; 14 bases align to TRBD2. Losses at the gene ends were 6 bases for V and 7 bases for J; bases not matched to a gene: 10. The CDR3 is 17 amino acids. Germline CDR1 MNHEY, CDR2 SVGEGT.

In regard to this clonotype: Its ends do not fully match the called genes, so a read error is possible. The gene calls are TRBV20-1 and TRBJ2-1; D may be TRBD2 (5 bases). Germline V lookup: CDR1 DFQATT, CDR2 SNEGSKA (reference sequence). This CDR3 region has 16 residues. The CDR3 DNA sequence: TGCAGTGCTAGTTGGGCTAGCCCAAGCTCCTGCAATGAGCAGTTCTTC. Protein sequence: CSASWASPSSCNEQFF.

The chain recombines TRBV12-3 or TRBV12-4 with TRBJ2-7, with 7 bases fitting TRBD2. The J segment lost 3 bases and the V segment lost 4 bases, leaving 6 bases of the junction unmatched. The CDR3 loop spans 14 amino acids. In DNA form, the CDR3 reads TGTGCCAGCAGTTCTGGGACTAAGAACTACGAGCAGTACTTC. Translated, it gives CASSSGTKNYEQYF.

V usage is TRBV15 and J usage is TRBJ2-5; 9 bases agree with TRBD2. The J segment lost 3 bases and the V segment lost 3 bases, leaving 8 bases of the junction unmatched. CDR1 is LNHNV and CDR2 is YYDKDF in the germline V gene (reference sequence). There are 16 residues in the CDR3. In DNA, the CDR3 is TGTGCCACCAGCAGGCGAGCGGGGGGCATGGAAGAGACCCAGTACTTC. Its protein is CATSRRAGGMEETQYF.

This clonotype was counted between two and nine times. The chain has TRBV5-1 and TRBJ2-1, with 11 bases matching TRBD1. J gave up 6 bases and V 5 bases, and 7 bases lay outside the gene matches. Per germline, CDR1 SGHRS and CDR2 YFSETQ. This CDR3 contains 15 residues. CDR3 sequence reads: CASRTGTGGSNEQFF. CDR3 coding DNA: TGCGCCAGCAGAACCGGGACAGGGGGTAGCAATGAGCAGTTCTTC.

This clonotype came up many times. The chain joins TRBV28 to TRBJ1-3; TRBD1 matches at 7 bases. The CDR3 extends over 16 amino acids. The J segment lost 0 bases and the V segment lost 6 bases, leaving 8 bases of the junction unmatched. Germline CDR1 and CDR2: MDHEN and SYDVKM. CDR3 region: CASRIRQGLSGNTIYF. CDR3 coding DNA: TGTGCCAGCAGAATTAGACAGGGACTCTCTGGAAACACCATATATTTT.

This clonotype was counted many times. The chain is built from TRBV12-3 or TRBV12-4 and TRBJ1-5; D remains ambiguous. The CDR3 covers 13 residues. V lost 2 bases to trimming and J lost 2 bases, with 4 bases between them. The CDR3 protein is CASSLTRNQPQHF. CDR3 sequence (DNA): TGTGCCAGCAGTTTAACACGCAATCAGCCCCAGCATTTT.

In its sample, this clonotype was seen a few times. The V gene is TRBV2, the J gene TRBJ1-2; D call uncertain. Germline V gives CDR1 SNHLY, CDR2 FYNNEI. The CDR3 loop spans 10 amino acids. Trimming pared 6 bases from V and 7 bases from J, leaving 6 bases between. Written as DNA, the CDR3 is TGTGCCAGCAGACCGAGTGGCTACACCTTC. Translation: CASRPSGYTF. The full variable domain, in which reference TRBV2 and TRBJ1-2 provide the parts outside the CDR3, is EPEVTQTPSHQVTQMGQEVILRCVPISNHLYFYWYRQILGQKVEFLVSFYNNEISEKSEIFDDQFSVERPDGSNFTLKIRSTKLEDSAMYFCASRPSGYTFGSGTRLTVV.

Many counts were recorded for this clonotype. J is TRBJ2-3 and V is TRBV12-3 or TRBV12-4, with D uncertain. V lost 5 bases and J 4 bases, leaving 7 bases between the germline ends. The CDR3 runs 12 residues. CDR3 nucleotides: TGTGCCAGCAGTCTTCGCGCAGATACGCAGTATTTT. As protein: CASSLRADTQYF.

V usage is TRBV18 and J usage is TRBJ2-5; unclear D gene. The germline CDR1 and CDR2 sequences are KGHSH and LQKENI. This CDR3 contains 14 residues. The V and J ends lost 3 bases and 1 base respectively, with 9 bases between them. CDR3: CASSPRVAQETQYF. The DNA of the CDR3 is TGTGCCAGCTCACCCCGGGTAGCCCAAGAGACCCAGTACTTC.

This clonotype occurred a few times. This sequence joins TRBV7-9 and TRBJ2-5; 13 bases map to TRBD2. The germline CDR1 and CDR2 sequences are SEHNR and FQNEAQ (reference sequence). The ends lost 6 bases at V and 4 bases at J; junction bases unmatched: 8. CDR3 length: 16 residues. The CDR3 is CASREGLAGIGETQYF. CDR3 coding DNA: TGTGCCAGCAGGGAGGGACTAGCGGGGATTGGAGAGACCCAGTACTTC.

The chain carries TRBV29-1 and TRBJ1-1; weak D call: TRBD1 (5 bases). CDR1 is SQVTM and CDR2 is ANQGSEA in the germline V gene. This CDR3 has 12 residues. Trimming cost V 4 bases and J 7 bases, with 13 bases left between them. DNA of the CDR3: TGCAGCGTTGTGGGGCCTCGAGATGAAGCTTTCTTT. It encodes CSVVGPRDEAFF.

This clonotype was seen many times. The chain couples TRBV10-3 to TRBJ2-5, with TRBD2 as a possible D gene (6 bases). The CDR3 covers 14 residues. Germline CDR1 reads ENHRY; CDR2 reads SYGVKD. Trimming pared 6 bases from V and 5 bases from J, leaving 16 bases between. The chain's CDR3 is CAIRGGLPGETQYF. CDR3 nucleotides: TGTGCCATCAGGGGAGGACTGCCGGGTGAGACCCAGTACTTC.

The table lists this clonotype with a few counts. The chain uses TRBV27 and TRBJ2-1, with D unresolved. V lost 6 bases and J 4 bases, leaving 10 bases between the germline ends. The CDR3 loop spans 13 amino acids. CDR1 is MNHEY, CDR2 SMNVEV, per germline (reference sequence). CDR3 sequence (DNA): TGTGCCAGCAGCCACCCCGGTTACAATGAGCAGTTCTTC. Translated, it gives CASSHPGYNEQFF.

This clonotype was counted at least ten times. The genes are TRBV24-1 and TRBJ2-1; 13 bases are shared with TRBD2. CDR3 length: 15 amino acids. Germline-derived CDR1 and CDR2 are KGHDR and SFDVKD. V gave up 3 bases and J gave up 10 bases; unmatched junction bases: 5. The CDR3 sequence is CATSDTTSGGIEQFF. CDR3 coding DNA: TGTGCCACCAGTGATACGACTAGCGGGGGGATCGAGCAGTTCTTC.

This clonotype has only a few counts. CDR3 region: CASSPGQGAEQFF. The CDR3 nucleotides are TGCGCCAGCAGCCCGGGACAGGGGGCTGAGCAGTTCTTC. J is TRBJ2-1 and V is TRBV5-1, with TRBD1 matching 12 bases. The V and J ends lost 4 bases and 9 bases, in that order; junction bases with no gene match: 2. This CDR3 is built from 13 residues. Germline values: CDR1 SGHRS, CDR2 YFSETQ.

This clonotype was observed at least ten times. The rearrangement joins TRBV15 to TRBJ2-3; 7 bases map to TRBD1. CDR3 length equals 16 residues. V dropped 5 bases and J dropped 4; count of bases not matched to a gene: 12. CDR1 LNHNV and CDR2 YYDKDF come from the germline V gene (reference sequence). CDR3 sequence reads: CATSDRRGLGSDTQYF. The CDR3 region has the DNA TGTGCCACCAGCGACCGAAGGGGGCTGGGGTCAGATACGCAGTATTTT.

This clonotype has more than one count but fewer than ten. This chain joins TRBV5-1 and TRBJ2-2, with D perhaps matching TRBD1 (5 bases). Trimming shortened V by 4 bases and J by 6 bases, and 13 bases separated the two germline ends. CDR1 and CDR2 (germline): SGHRS, YFSETQ. The CDR3 contains 14 residues. CDR3 DNA: TGCGCCAGCAGCGCCGCCAGGGAATCCGGGGAGCTGTTTTTT. Its protein is CASSAARESGELFF.

This clonotype was seen once. V usage is TRBV4-2 and J usage is TRBJ2-1; 14 bases agree with TRBD2. Germline-derived CDR1 and CDR2 are LGHNA and YNFKEQ. V shed 4 bases and J 0 bases; nucleotides not matched to a gene: 11. The CDR3 consists of 20 residues. The CDR3 sequence: CASSRSGLAGGTNSYNEQFF. DNA of the CDR3: TGTGCCAGCAGCCGTTCCGGACTAGCGGGAGGCACCAACTCCTACAATGAGCAGTTCTTC.

The chain couples TRBV20-1 to TRBJ2-7; 9 bases are a match to TRBD2. Trimming took 6 bases from V and 0 from J; bases not matched to a gene: 3. The CDR3 is 13 residues long. Germline V CDR1 and CDR2: DFQATT, SNEGSKA (reference sequence). CDR3 nucleotides: TGCAGTGCACATAGCGGGAGCTCCTACGAGCAGTACTTC. Its translation is CSAHSGSSYEQYF.

In its sample, this clonotype was seen a few times. V gene TRBV7-6 combines with J gene TRBJ2-7; 7 positions match TRBD2. The junction had 14 bases not matched to a gene; V was cut back by 1 base and J by 5 bases. Germline CDR1 and CDR2: SGHVS and FNYEAQ. The length of the CDR3 is 17 residues. The CDR3 coding sequence is TGTGCCAGCAGCTTAGACCCCTTAGCGGGCATACGACACGAGCAGTACTTC. Protein: CASSLDPLAGIRHEQYF.

This clonotype has more than one count but fewer than ten. The rearrangement links TRBV10-3 to TRBJ2-1; D not resolved. The CDR3 consists of 13 residues. Trimming removed 7 bases from V and 6 bases from J, with 13 bases in between. The germline V gene encodes CDR1 ENHRY and CDR2 SYGVKD. CDR3: CAITESTFNEQFF. The CDR3 DNA follows: TGTGCCATCACAGAGAGTACCTTCAATGAGCAGTTCTTC.